This TCR beta chain came from a study of cytomegalovirus exposure and HLA in healthy donors. CDR3 length equals 15 residues. Trimming cost V 5 bases and J 6 bases, with 18 bases left between them. Germline assignment: CDR1 MNHEY and CDR2 SMNVEV (reference sequence). Both 60 Vbeta primers and 13 Jbeta primers went into the PCR. The repertoire was sequenced with immunoSEQ multiplex PCR; TCRdb's copy has only in-frame clones and lacks some. This table has some 200,000 clones, approximately 70% appearing once. This TCR was sampled from a man aged 35 to 55 in good health and CMV-seropositive. The chain employs TRBV27 and TRBJ2-3, with a weak D call TRBD2 (7 bases). Sequenced material: PBMCs. The CDR3 DNA follows: TGTGCCAGCAGTCCCGGACTAGGGGGAAGGGATACGCAGTATTTT. The encoded protein is CASSPGLGGRDTQYF.